This T cell receptor beta chain comes out of a study of cytotoxic CD8 clonotypes in ibrutinib-treated CLL. Study at large: Samples had a mean of 255,043 productive templates and more than 80,000 productive rearrangements. The study's findings and limits: Higher circulating CD8+ T-cell counts strongly accompanied higher baseline clonality, above age-matched healthy donors.

Regarding this clone: The antigen remains undetermined.

Sequencing was designed to attain a depth spanning 1 in 200,000 to 1 in 1 million T cells. Clones were sequenced by immunoSEQ multiplex PCR, and TCRdb holds only the in-frame ones, with some missing. This table holds around 140,000 clones, 75% to 85% found once. Trimming pared 3 bases from V and 2 bases from J, leaving 10 bases between. CDR1 and CDR2 (germline): SEHNR, FQNEAQ (reference sequence). The CDR3 runs to 14 residues. This TCR was sampled from a human donor with chronic lymphocytic leukemia. Sequenced here: PBMCs, sampled after 36 months of ibrutinib treatment. The chain is built from TRBV7-9 and TRBJ2-5; D not certain. In DNA, the CDR3 is TGTGCCAGCAGCTTTCAGGCCTGGCAAGAGACCCAGTACTTC. This gives the protein CASSFQAWQETQYF.